This T cell receptor (beta chain) is from a study of T-cell reconstitution after alpha-beta-depleted transplantation in children. General study results and limits: Surviving recipient T cells and intrathymic progenitors accounted for some patients' high TCRbeta diversity at day 60. T-cell counts and diversity at one year following transplant were attributed mainly to newly produced T cells. Where alpha-beta T cells came from about two months after transplant was reportedly several hundred expanded graft clones.

Germline values: CDR1 SQVTM, CDR2 ANQGSEA. J gave up 5 bases and V 0 bases, and 16 bases lay outside the gene matches. The CDR3 contains 18 residues. Unique molecular identifiers were incorporated into the prepared TCRbeta library. One entry per CDR3 protein, called by TCRdb with MiXCR from the PCR reads. The sample holds a few hundred thousand distinct CDR3 sequences, roughly 24% seen once. This clonotype showed up just a few times. Its antigen is unidentified. This chain uses TRBV29-1 with TRBJ2-3; TRBD2 aligns across 8 bases. The specimen was PBMCs, collected before TCRalphabeta/CD19-depleted stem cell transplant. The receptor was isolated from a girl aged 2 to 10 with Fanconi anemia, due to receive a stem cell transplant. In DNA form, the CDR3 reads TGCAGCGTTGAAGATCCCCTTAGCGGGGCGGGGGCTATAGATACGCAGTATTTT. Protein sequence: CSVEDPLSGAGAIDTQYF.